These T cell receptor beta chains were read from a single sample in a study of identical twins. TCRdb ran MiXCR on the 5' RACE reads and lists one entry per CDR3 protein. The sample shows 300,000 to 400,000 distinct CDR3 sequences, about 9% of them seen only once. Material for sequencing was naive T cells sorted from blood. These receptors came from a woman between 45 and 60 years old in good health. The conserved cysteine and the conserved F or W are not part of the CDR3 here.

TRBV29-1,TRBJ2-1,SVEDLGTYNEQF
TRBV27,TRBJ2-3,ASSTSQGTDTQY
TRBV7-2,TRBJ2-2,ASSLVGSNTGELF
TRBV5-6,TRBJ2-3,ASSLESGRSTDTQY
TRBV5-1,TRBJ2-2,ASSPASGRAESGELF
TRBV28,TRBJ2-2,ASSLVSPGELF
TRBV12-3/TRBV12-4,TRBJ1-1,ASSFGRGTF
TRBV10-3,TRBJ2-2,AITPGHSTGELF
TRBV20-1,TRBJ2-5,SARRGFKDQETQY
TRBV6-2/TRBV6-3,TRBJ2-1,ASSYFGGYNEQF
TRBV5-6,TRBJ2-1,ASSLREAYNEQF
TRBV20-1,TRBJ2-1,SASREAGEQF
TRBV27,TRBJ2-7,ASSLNRQSSYEQY
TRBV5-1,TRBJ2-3,ASSLGDGYYTDTQY
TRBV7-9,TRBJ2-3,ASSSGTSVFGADTQY
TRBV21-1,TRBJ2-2,ASSNPANTGELF
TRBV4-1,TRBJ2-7,ASSQDPRGSYEQY
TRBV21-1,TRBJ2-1,ASSNRLAGHNEQF
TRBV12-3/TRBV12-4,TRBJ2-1,ASTGTRRANEQF
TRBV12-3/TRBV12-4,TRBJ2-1,ASSLGAGFSYNEQF
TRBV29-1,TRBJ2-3,SVARGGTDTQY
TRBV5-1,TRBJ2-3,ASKGKSTDTQY
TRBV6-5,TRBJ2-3,ASSYESGSWVDTQY
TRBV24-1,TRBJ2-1,ATSGEGTIDNEQF
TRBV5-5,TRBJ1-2,ASSTLPGQGNGYT
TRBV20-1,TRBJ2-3,SAHTSGGTDTQY
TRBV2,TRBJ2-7,ASSERSYEQY
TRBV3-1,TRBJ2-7,ASSPRQGMTEQY
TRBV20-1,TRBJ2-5,SASDVQETQY
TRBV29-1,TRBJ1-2,SVERGGYGYT
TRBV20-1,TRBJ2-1,SARDPLAGAGNEQF
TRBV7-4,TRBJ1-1,ASSLTDREGITEAF
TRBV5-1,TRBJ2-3,ASSSLDGDTQY
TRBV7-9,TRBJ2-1,ASSAGLSNNEQF
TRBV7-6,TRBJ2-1,ASSGQFYNEQF
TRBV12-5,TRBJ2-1,ASGLDWPEQF
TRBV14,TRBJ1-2,ASSPMGREDYGYT
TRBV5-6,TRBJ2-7,ASSGAYEQY
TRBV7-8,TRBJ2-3,ASSLTSRDTDTQY
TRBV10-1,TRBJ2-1,ASSPGLAVLPF
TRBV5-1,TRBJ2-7,ASSLGLAGPIYEQY
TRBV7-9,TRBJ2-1,ASSLSLRDSYNEQF
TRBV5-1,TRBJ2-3,ASSLNLAGADTQY
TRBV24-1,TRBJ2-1,ATMGLAGDNEQF
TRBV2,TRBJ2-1,ASKWEFGGSSGRVNEQF
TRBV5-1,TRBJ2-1,ASSSPSGTAHNEQF
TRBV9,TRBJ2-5,ASSATVFQETQY
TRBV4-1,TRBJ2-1,ASSQEGVLAGGRNEQF
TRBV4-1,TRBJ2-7,ASSQLGQSSYEQY
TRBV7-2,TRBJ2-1,ASRLPGLAGMREQF
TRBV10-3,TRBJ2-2,AISRTGELF
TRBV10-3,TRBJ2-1,AILRLGNEQF
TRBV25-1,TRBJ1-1,ASSDWGTEAF
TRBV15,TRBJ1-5,ATERQGTNQPQH
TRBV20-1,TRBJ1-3,SARDRGQGGNTIY
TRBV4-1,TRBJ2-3,ASSLLGDGTDTQY
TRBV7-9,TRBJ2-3,ASSLAGQPSTDTQY